A selection of T cell receptor beta chains follows, all from one sample in a study of blood T cell repertoires in COVID-19. Sequencing used immunoSEQ multiplex PCR; TCRdb keeps in-frame clones, though not all of them. The profile shows about 140,000 clones, 88% of them singletons. Sequenced sample: peripheral blood. These receptors all come from a man in his sixties or seventies with acute or convalescent COVID-19. CDR3s include the opening cysteine and the closing phenylalanine or tryptophan. A D gene is named only where the DNA matches it firmly. Clone size appears in some rows only: once, few, many, or a class for an expanded clone.

V gene,D gene,clone size,J gene,CDR3 DNA,CDR3 protein
TRBV3-1/TRBV3-2,.,.,TRBJ1-3,TGTGCCAGCAGCCCCGGCGTCAGGGACTTGGGAAACACCATATATTTT,CASSPGVRDLGNTIYF
TRBV7-9,TRBD1,.,TRBJ2-5,TGTGCCAGCAGCTTATTGACAGGGCAATCTCAAGAGACCCAGTACTTC,CASSLLTGQSQETQYF
TRBV5-1,.,.,TRBJ1-1,TGCGCCAGCAGCTATCAGGAGGTGAACACTGAAGCTTTCTTT,CASSYQEVNTEAFF
TRBV7-2,.,few,TRBJ2-3,TGTGCCAGCACCCAATCGGCAGGCTCAGATACGCAGTATTTT,CASTQSAGSDTQYF
TRBV6-5,TRBD1,.,TRBJ1-1,TGTGCCAGCAGGGCCGGGACAGAGAACACTGAAGCTTTCTTT,CASRAGTENTEAFF
TRBV9,.,.,TRBJ2-3,TGTGCCAGCAGCGTAGAGGTAGCGGTAAGCACAGATACGCAGTATTTT,CASSVEVAVSTDTQYF
TRBV6-6,.,once,TRBJ1-1,TGTGCCAGCAGTTACTCCCGTCAAGGGGGAACTGAAGCTTTCTTT,CASSYSRQGGTEAFF
TRBV5-4,TRBD1,.,TRBJ1-6,TGTGCCAGCAGCACGACAGGGGATGCACCCCTCCACTTT,CASSTTGDAPLHF
TRBV3-1/TRBV3-2,.,few,TRBJ2-7,TGTGCCAGCAGCCAAGAGCCGGTATACTCCTACGAGCAGTACTTC,CASSQEPVYSYEQYF
TRBV11-2,.,.,TRBJ2-3,TGTGCCAGCAGCGAGAGCACAGATACGCAGTATTTT,CASSESTDTQYF
TRBV5-1,TRBD1,.,TRBJ2-7,TGCGCCAGCAGCATGGACAGGGCATACAACGAGCAGTACTTC,CASSMDRAYNEQYF